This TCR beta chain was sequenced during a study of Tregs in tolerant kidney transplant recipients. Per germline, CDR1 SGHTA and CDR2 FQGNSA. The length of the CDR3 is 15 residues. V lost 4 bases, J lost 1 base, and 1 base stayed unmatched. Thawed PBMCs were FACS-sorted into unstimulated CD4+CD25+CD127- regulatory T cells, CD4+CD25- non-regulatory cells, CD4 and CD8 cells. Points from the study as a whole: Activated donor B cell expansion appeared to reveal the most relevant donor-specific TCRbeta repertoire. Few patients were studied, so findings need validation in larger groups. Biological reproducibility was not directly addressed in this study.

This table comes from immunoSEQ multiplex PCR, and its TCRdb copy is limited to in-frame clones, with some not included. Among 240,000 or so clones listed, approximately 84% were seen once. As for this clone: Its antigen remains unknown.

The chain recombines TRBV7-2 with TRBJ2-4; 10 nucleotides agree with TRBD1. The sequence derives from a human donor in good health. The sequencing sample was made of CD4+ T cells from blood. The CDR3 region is CASSSGQGAKNIQYF. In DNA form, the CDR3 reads TGTGCCAGCAGCTCGGGACAGGGGGCCAAAAACATTCAGTACTTC.